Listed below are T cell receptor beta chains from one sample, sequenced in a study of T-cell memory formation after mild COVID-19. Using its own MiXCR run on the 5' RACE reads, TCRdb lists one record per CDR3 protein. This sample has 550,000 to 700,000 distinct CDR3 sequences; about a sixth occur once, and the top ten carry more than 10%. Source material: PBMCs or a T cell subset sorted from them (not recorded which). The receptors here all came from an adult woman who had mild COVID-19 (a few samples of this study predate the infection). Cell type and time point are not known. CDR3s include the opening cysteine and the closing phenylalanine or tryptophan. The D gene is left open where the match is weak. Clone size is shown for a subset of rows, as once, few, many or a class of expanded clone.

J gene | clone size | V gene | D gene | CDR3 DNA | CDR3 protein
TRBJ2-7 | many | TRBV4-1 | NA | TGCGCCAGCAGCCAAGACGACAGGAGTGCCTCCTACGAGCAGTACTTC | CASSQDDRSASYEQYF
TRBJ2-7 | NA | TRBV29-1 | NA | TGCAGCGTTGATGTGTATAACGAGCAGTACTTC | CSVDVYNEQYF
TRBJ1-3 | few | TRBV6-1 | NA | TGTGCCAGCAGTGGGGTCTACTCTGGAAACACCATATATTTT | CASSGVYSGNTIYF
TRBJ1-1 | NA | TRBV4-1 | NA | TGCGCCAGCAGCCAAGATATGGTCGGGAGGCCCGAAGCTTTCTTT | CASSQDMVGRPEAFF
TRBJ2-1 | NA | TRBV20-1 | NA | TGCAGTGCTAGAGGGGTAGGCGAGGAGCAGTTCTTC | CSARGVGEEQFF
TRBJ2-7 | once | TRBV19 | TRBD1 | TGTGCCAGTAGTCCCGGGACAGGATTTTCCTACGAGCAGTACTTC | CASSPGTGFSYEQYF
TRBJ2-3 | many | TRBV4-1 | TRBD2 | TGCGCCAGCAGCCACCCAGGACTAGCGGGGGGGCCCGATAGAGATACGCAGTATTTT | CASSHPGLAGGPDRDTQYF
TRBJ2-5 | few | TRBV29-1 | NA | TGCAGCGTTGAACCCGCTTACCAAGAGACCCAGTACTTC | CSVEPAYQETQYF
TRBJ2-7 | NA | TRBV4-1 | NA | TGCGCCAGCAGCCAAAATGGCGCTTACGAGCAGTACTTC | CASSQNGAYEQYF
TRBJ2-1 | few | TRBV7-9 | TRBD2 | TGTGCCAGCAGCTTACCAGCGGGGGGCGATGAGCAGTTCTTC | CASSLPAGGDEQFF
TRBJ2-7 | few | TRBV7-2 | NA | TGTGCCAGCAGCTTAGGGTTGACTATTCCCTCCTACGAGCAGTACTTC | CASSLGLTIPSYEQYF
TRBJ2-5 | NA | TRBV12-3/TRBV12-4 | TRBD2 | TGTGCCAGCAGGCCTCCTAGCGGGAGTGAGACCCAGTACTTC | CASRPPSGSETQYF
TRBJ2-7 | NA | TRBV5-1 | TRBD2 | TGCGCCAGCAGCCCCCACGGGACTAGCGGCTCCTACGAGCAGTACTTC | CASSPHGTSGSYEQYF
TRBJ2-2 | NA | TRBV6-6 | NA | TGTGCCAGCAGTAGGACGGGACCCAGCGGGGAGCTGTTTTTT | CASSRTGPSGELFF
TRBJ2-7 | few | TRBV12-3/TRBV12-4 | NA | TGTGCCAGCAGTTCACACAGGGAACACGAGCAGTACTTC | CASSSHREHEQYF
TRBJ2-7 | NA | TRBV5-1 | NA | TGCGCCAGCAGCACTACAGGGAACGAGCAGTACTTC | CASSTTGNEQYF
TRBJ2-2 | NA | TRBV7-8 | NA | TGTGCCAGCAGCTTAGTTGCGGATACCGGGGAGCTGTTTTTT | CASSLVADTGELFF
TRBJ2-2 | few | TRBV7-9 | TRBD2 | TGTGCCAGCAGCCCACGGACTAGCGGTGTCACCGGGGAGCTGTTTTTT | CASSPRTSGVTGELFF
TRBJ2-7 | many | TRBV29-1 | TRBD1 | TGCAGCGGCGGACAGGGCCCAGGCTACGAGCAGTACTTC | CSGGQGPGYEQYF
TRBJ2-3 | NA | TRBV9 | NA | TGTGCCAGCAGCGTAGGTGCGGGGGCAAGCACAGATACGCAGTATTTT | CASSVGAGASTDTQYF
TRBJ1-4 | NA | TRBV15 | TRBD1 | TGTGCCACCAGTAAACAGGGGGCTGATAAACTGTTTTTT | CATSKQGADKLFF
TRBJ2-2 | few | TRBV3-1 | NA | TGTGCCAGCAGCCGATCAAGGGCGGACCAAACCGGGGAGCTGTTTTTT | CASSRSRADQTGELFF
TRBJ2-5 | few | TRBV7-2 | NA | TGTGCCAGCAGCTCTCCTCGTAACCGGGACCGAGATAGAAAAGAGACCCAGTACTTC | CASSSPRNRDRDRKETQYF
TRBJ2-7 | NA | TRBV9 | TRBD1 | TGTGCCAGCAGCCGGATTGGGACAGGGGACTACGAGCAGTACTTC | CASSRIGTGDYEQYF